This T cell receptor (beta chain) was observed in a study of T cell responses to AZD1222 COVID-19 vaccine. CDR3 size: 13 residues. Trimming cost V 5 bases and J 4 bases, with 11 bases left between them. Germline CDR1 reads SGHTA; CDR2 reads FQGTGA. Assay used: immunoSEQ multiplex PCR; TCRdb lists only in-frame clones, some missing. The sample has 80,000 or so clones; nearly 90% are singletons. General study findings and limits: Vaccine-associated CD4 TCRs spanned spike, dominant at 160-218 and 743-854.

Of note for this clone: The target antigen is unknown.

This TCR came from an adult in good health. V and J are TRBV7-3 and TRBJ1-2; a possible D gene is TRBD1 (5 bases). The material sequenced was peripheral blood, taken on day 0 of AZD1222 vaccination. CDR3 in amino acids: CASSRGTGYGYTF. The CDR3 DNA reads TGTGCCAGCAGCCGCGGGACTGGCTATGGCTACACCTTC.